The 32 T cell receptor beta chains reported below all come from one sample, sequenced in a study of CD8 T cells in Susac syndrome. The RNA, about 0.5 to 1 ug, was put through reverse transcription using random hexamers. TCRdb re-analysed the immunoSEQ multiplex PCR reads in MiXCR, keeping a single row per CDR3 protein. The data show 250,000 to 300,000 distinct CDR3 sequences, with 70% to 90% seen just once and 0.11% held by the top ten. Material for sequencing was CD8+ T cells from PBMCs. The receptors were sampled from a human donor with multiple sclerosis.

The J gene is TRBJ2-5, the V gene TRBV11-2; no reliable D call. The CDR3 is 14 residues long. CDR1 SGHAT and CDR2 FQNNGV come from the germline V gene. The V gene lost 1 base and the J gene lost 5 bases, with 11 bases spanning the gap. As DNA, the CDR3 is TGTGCCAGCAGCTTAGGACGGCCCTTGGAGACCCAGTACTTC. This encodes CASSLGRPLETQYF.

This chain uses TRBV2 with TRBJ2-4, with D tentatively TRBD1 (5 bases). Per the germline V gene, CDR1 is SNHLY and CDR2 is FYNNEI. The CDR3 extends over 14 amino acids. The V end lost 4 bases, the J end lost 2 bases, and 9 bases lay between the germline ends. The CDR3 sequence: CASSGQGPKNIQYF. The CDR3 bases are TGTGCCAGCAGTGGCCAGGGTCCCAAAAACATTCAGTACTTC.

The chain employs TRBV7-9 and TRBJ2-5; D call uncertain. This CDR3 is built from 14 residues. Deletions cut 8 bases from V and 4 bases from J, with 17 bases between. Germline V gene lookup returns CDR1 SEHNR and CDR2 FQNEAQ (reference sequence). The CDR3 loop is CASHGSYLGETQYF. The DNA for the CDR3 is TGTGCCAGCCACGGGTCCTACCTCGGAGAGACCCAGTACTTC. Full variable domain (missing parts from reference TRBV7-9 and TRBJ2-5): DTGVSQNPRHKITKRGQNVTFRCDPISEHNRLYWYRQTLGQGPEFLTYFQNEAQLEKSRLLSDRFSAERPKGSFSTLEIQRTEQGDSAMYLCASHGSYLGETQYFGPGTRLLVL.

The V gene is TRBV19, the J gene TRBJ2-7, with 7 bases that match TRBD2. The CDR3 contains 15 residues. After removal of 3 bases from V and 2 bases from J, the junction contained 7 bases not matched to a gene. The germline V gene encodes CDR1 LNHDA and CDR2 SQIVND (reference sequence). The CDR3 DNA is TGTGCCAGTAGTATCGGGCTAGCGGCTACCTACGAGCAGTACTTC. Protein: CASSIGLAATYEQYF.

This clonotype was seen only once. The V gene is TRBV13, the J gene TRBJ1-1; 10 positions match TRBD1. CDR3 length: 14 residues. Trimming at V came to 8 bases and at J to 0 bases, leaving 3 bases not matched to a gene. The germline CDR1 and CDR2 sequences are PRHDT and FYEKMQ (reference sequence). The CDR3 coding sequence is TGTGCCAGCCGGACAGGGGGATTGAACACTGAAGCTTTCTTT. Translating gives CASRTGGLNTEAFF.

The chain recombines TRBV10-3 with TRBJ2-3; tentatively, D is TRBD1 (5 bases). Trimming removed 2 bases at V and 2 bases at J, with 8 bases between. The CDR3 runs to 14 residues. Germline lookup yields CDR1 ENHRY and CDR2 SYGVKD. The CDR3 DNA follows: TGTGCCATCAGTGAGGCGGACAACACAGATACGCAGTATTTT. Amino acid sequence: CAISEADNTDTQYF.

This clonotype was recorded once. The chain uses TRBV9 and TRBJ2-1; the D is unclear. The CDR3 has 12 residues. Germline lookup yields CDR1 SGDLS and CDR2 YYNGEE. The V end was cut by 4 bases, the J end by 8 bases, with 10 bases between. For the CDR3, the DNA is TGTGCCAGCAGCCTAATGACCGATGAGCAGTTCTTC. It encodes CASSLMTDEQFF.

V gene TRBV20-1 combines with J gene TRBJ2-1; the match to TRBD1 covers 7 bases. V was pared by 6 bases and J by 3 bases, with 8 bases of the junction left unmatched. Germline values: CDR1 DFQATT, CDR2 SNEGSKA (reference sequence). This CDR3 region has 14 residues. The CDR3 sequence: CSATDRRVYNEQFF. The CDR3 bases are TGCAGTGCGACGGACAGGCGGGTCTACAATGAGCAGTTCTTC.

The chain carries TRBV19 and TRBJ2-5, with D perhaps TRBD1 or TRBD2 (5 bases each). V was clipped by 6 bases and J by 4 bases, with 21 bases between them. The CDR3 has 16 residues. Germline CDR1 is LNHDA and CDR2 is SQIVND (reference sequence). The CDR3 region has the DNA TGTGCCAGTAGCGCATCCCGGGACCGAATCCGAGAGACCCAGTACTTC. Its translation is CASSASRDRIRETQYF.

The rearrangement links TRBV28 to TRBJ2-1; D assignment may be TRBD1 or TRBD2 (5 bases each). This CDR3 is built from 13 residues. V shed 5 bases and J shed 8 bases, with 13 bases lying between them. Germline CDR1 MDHEN, CDR2 SYDVKM. DNA of the CDR3: TGTGCCAGCAGTCACAGCGAGGGACATGAGCAGTTCTTC. This translates into CASSHSEGHEQFF.

A note on this clonotype: One end of the junction does not line up with germline, which may come from a read error. The chain links TRBV11-2 to TRBJ2-7; TRBD1 or TRBD2 may be the D gene (7 bases each). Per the germline V gene, CDR1 is SGHAT and CDR2 is FQNNGV. The CDR3 sequence is 12 residues long. The CDR3 sequence: CASSPRGEGAGF. Written as DNA, the CDR3 is TGTGCCAGCAGCCCACGGGGGGAGGGGGCGGGCTTC.

The J gene is TRBJ2-7, the V gene TRBV11-1, with unresolved D. CDR3 size: 15 residues. Germline CDR1 reads SGHAT; CDR2 reads FQDESV (reference sequence). Trimming left V 2 bases short and J 1 base short, with 12 bases between. CDR3 protein: CASSLNSSPSYEQYF. In nucleotides, the CDR3 is TGTGCCAGCAGCTTAAATTCCAGTCCTTCCTACGAGCAGTACTTC.

The chain is built from TRBV13 and TRBJ1-2; D is undetermined. From germline, CDR1 is PRHDT and CDR2 FYEKMQ (reference sequence). CDR3 length: 13 amino acids. V was shortened by 9 bases and J by 4 bases, with 15 bases between the two germline ends. This CDR3 is CASSALGSYGYTF. CDR3 in DNA: TGTGCCAGTTCGGCGTTGGGCAGCTATGGCTACACCTTC.

The genes are TRBV2 and TRBJ2-1; D is perhaps TRBD2 (5 bases). Germline CDR1 reads SNHLY; CDR2 reads FYNNEI. This CDR3 comprises 18 residues. Trimming removed 0 bases at V and 4 bases at J, with 19 bases between. CDR3 nucleotides: TGTGCCAGCAGTGAAGCTCCCCCCGATACAGAGGGTTACAATGAGCAGTTCTTC. It is translated as CASSEAPPDTEGYNEQFF.

The J gene is TRBJ1-2, the V gene TRBV3-1, with D perhaps matching TRBD1 (5 bases). V lost 0 bases to trimming and J lost 5 bases, with 16 bases between them. There are 16 residues in the CDR3. Germline CDR1 LGHDT, CDR2 YNNKEL (reference sequence). The CDR3 coding sequence is TGTGCCAGCAGCCAAGATCTTGGGACGGATCCTTATGGCTACACCTTC. Amino acid sequence: CASSQDLGTDPYGYTF. Combining the CDR3 with reference TRBV3-1 and TRBJ1-2 gives the whole variable domain DTAVSQTPKYLVTQMGNDKSIKCEQNLGHDTMYWYKQDSKKFLKIMFSYNNKELIINETVPNRFSPKSPDKAHLNLHINSLELGDSAVYFCASSQDLGTDPYGYTFGSGTRLTVV.

The chain couples TRBV29-1 to TRBJ2-7; no clear D. Germline CDR1 and CDR2: SQVTM and ANQGSEA. Trimming removed 8 bases at V and 0 bases at J, with 17 bases between. CDR3 length: 14 residues. The CDR3 DNA is TGCAGCAATGAGGTGGCAGATTCCTCCTACGAGCAGTACTTC. Amino acids: CSNEVADSSYEQYF.

The CDR3 DNA reads as TGTGCCAGCAGTTACCATGTGGGGATGACGGCGGGAGGGCCAGGGTACGAGCAGTACTTC. Translated: CASSYHVGMTAGGPGYEQYF. The rearrangement uses TRBV6-5 and TRBJ2-7; 9 positions agree with TRBD2. The J segment lost 4 bases and the V segment lost 2 bases, leaving 21 bases of the junction unmatched. Per germline, CDR1 MNHEY and CDR2 SVGAGI. CDR3 length: 20 residues.

The chain combines TRBV12-3 or TRBV12-4 with TRBJ1-1; possible D gene TRBD1, 5 bases. This CDR3 comprises 14 residues. Trimming cost V 4 bases and J 10 bases, with 19 bases left between them. The CDR3 is CASSSPGRLGGAFF. The CDR3 coding sequence is TGTGCCAGCAGTTCGCCGGGACGCCTAGGCGGAGCTTTCTTT.

This clonotype was detected a few times. The CDR3 sequence is CASSLPSSYEQYF. CDR3 DNA sequence: TGTGCCAGCAGCTTACCGAGCTCCTACGAGCAGTACTTC. The chain uses TRBV7-9 and TRBJ2-7; D remains unclear. In germline, CDR1 is SEHNR, CDR2 FQNEAQ (reference sequence). Trimming stripped 2 bases from V and 0 bases from J, with 5 bases between. The CDR3 consists of 13 residues.

The V call is TRBV29-1, the J call TRBJ2-5, with TRBD2 as a possible D gene (5 bases). V lost 4 bases to trimming and J lost 0 bases, with 15 bases between them. The CDR3 is made up of 15 amino acids. CDR1 is SQVTM, CDR2 ANQGSEA, per germline. CDR3 coding DNA: TGCAGCGTTGGGCCGCGCGGGCTGTACCAAGAGACCCAGTACTTC. It translates to CSVGPRGLYQETQYF.

This sequence joins TRBV7-9 and TRBJ2-7; D possibly corresponds to TRBD1 (6 bases). This CDR3 region has 18 residues. The V gene's germline CDR1 is SEHNR and CDR2 FQNEAQ (reference sequence). Trimming pared 1 base from V and 3 bases from J, leaving 22 bases between. The CDR3 coding sequence is TGTGCCAGCAGCTTAGACAGGGCGGAAGACCCAGGGTACTACGAGCAGTACTTC. Its translation: CASSLDRAEDPGYYEQYF.

CDR3 bases: TGTGCCAGCAGTTTTGGTCTGGAGAACTCCTACGAGCAGTACTTC. It codes for CASSFGLENSYEQYF. The chain joins TRBV28 to TRBJ2-7; D is unresolved. With 3 bases removed from V and 0 bases from J, the gap between germline ends came to 12 bases. This CDR3 is built from 15 residues. CDR1 is MDHEN and CDR2 is SYDVKM in the germline V gene.

The chain carries TRBV29-1 and TRBJ2-7; D is undetermined. The V end was cut by 3 bases, the J end by 1 base, with 19 bases between. The germline V gene encodes CDR1 SQVTM and CDR2 ANQGSEA. The length of the CDR3 is 16 residues. The CDR3 bases are TGCAGCGTTGAGATCCCGTACCGTCCCCCGTCCTACGAGCAGTACTTC. Protein sequence: CSVEIPYRPPSYEQYF.

The gene calls are TRBV5-4 and TRBJ2-2, with D perhaps TRBD1 (5 bases). Trimming stripped 4 bases from V and 2 bases from J, with 12 bases between. The V gene's germline CDR1 is SGHNT and CDR2 YYREEE (reference sequence). CDR3 length equals 15 residues. The CDR3: CASSTTDPNTGELFF. CDR3 DNA sequence: TGTGCCAGCAGCACGACAGACCCAAACACCGGGGAGCTGTTTTTT.

The chain joins TRBV14 to TRBJ2-1, with 8 positions matching TRBD1. This CDR3 is 19 amino acids long. Germline V gives CDR1 SGHDN, CDR2 FVKESK. V gave up 0 bases and J gave up 2 bases; unmatched junction bases: 12. The CDR3 region is CASSQDNQGQGVAYNEQFF. The CDR3 DNA reads as TGTGCCAGCAGCCAAGATAATCAAGGACAGGGCGTTGCCTACAATGAGCAGTTCTTC. Variable domain in full (rest from reference TRBV14 and TRBJ2-1): EAGVTQFPSHSVIEKGQTVTLRCDPISGHDNLYWYRRVMGKEIKFLLHFVKESKQDESGMPNNRFLAERTGGTYSTLKVQPAELEDSGVYFCASSQDNQGQGVAYNEQFFGPGTRLTVL.

This clonotype was observed a handful of times. The chain combines TRBV6-1 with TRBJ2-7; D unresolved. The V and J ends lost 1 base and 3 bases respectively, with 7 bases between them. The CDR3 extends over 13 amino acids. In germline, CDR1 is MNHNS, CDR2 SASEGT. The CDR3 loop is CASSEGQNYEQYF. The CDR3 DNA sequence: TGTGCCAGCAGTGAAGGGCAGAACTACGAGCAGTACTTC.

This clonotype was seen only a few times. The CDR3 nucleotides are TGTGCCAGCAGCCTGGGACTGCCGGAGACCCAGTACTTC. Its translation is CASSLGLPETQYF. The chain recombines TRBV7-2 with TRBJ2-5; a possible D gene is TRBD2 (6 bases). Per the germline V gene, CDR1 is SGHTA and CDR2 is FQGNSA. CDR3 length: 13 residues. Between the trimmed V and J ends, which lost 5 bases and 5 bases, there was a span of 12 bases.

Points on this clonotype: Its ends do not fully match the called genes, so a read error is possible. This chain connects TRBV9 to TRBJ2-1; D gene uncertain. This CDR3 is 10 amino acids long. CDR1 and CDR2 (germline): SGDLS, YYNGEE. This CDR3 is CASSGASLIF. The CDR3 DNA follows: TGTGCCAGCAGCGGGGCTAGTTTGATCTTC.

The chain combines TRBV20-1 with TRBJ2-7; 12 nucleotides align to TRBD2. The V segment lost 3 bases and the J segment 3 bases; nucleotides outside the gene matches: 9. The CDR3 consists of 16 residues. Germline-derived CDR1 and CDR2 are DFQATT and SNEGSKA (reference sequence). The CDR3 loop is CSASLPSGRGLYEQYF. CDR3 DNA sequence: TGCAGTGCTAGTCTTCCTAGCGGGAGGGGTCTCTACGAGCAGTACTTC.

This clonotype was found a few times. The rearrangement links TRBV6-1 to TRBJ2-7, with D possibly being TRBD2 (6 bases). V lost 3 bases and J lost 2, with 11 bases in between. Germline CDR1 and CDR2: MNHNS and SASEGT. The CDR3 loop spans 14 amino acids. In DNA form, the CDR3 reads TGTGCCAGCAGTGAGGGCCTAGCGCCCTACGAGCAGTACTTC. Protein: CASSEGLAPYEQYF.

The gene calls are TRBV27 and TRBJ1-2; D perhaps matches TRBD1 (5 bases). Between the trimmed V and J ends, which lost 3 bases and 2 bases, there was a span of 16 bases. Germline lookup yields CDR1 MNHEY and CDR2 SMNVEV (reference sequence). CDR3 length: 16 amino acids. The CDR3 region is CASSLYSRDSNYGYTF. The CDR3 DNA sequence: TGTGCCAGCAGTTTGTACTCAAGGGACTCCAACTATGGCTACACCTTC.

The chain has TRBV13 and TRBJ2-1, with 7 nucleotides matching TRBD2. This CDR3 has 13 amino acids. Unmatched junction bases numbered 5, after V lost 5 bases and J lost 7 bases. Per the germline V gene, CDR1 is PRHDT and CDR2 is FYEKMQ (reference sequence). CDR3 coding DNA: TGTGCCAGCAGCCTCCCTAGCGGAAATGAGCAGTTCTTC. Translation: CASSLPSGNEQFF.